This T cell receptor beta chain emerged from a study of T cells in Graves' hyperthyroidism and ophthalmopathy. Overall study: The authors collected peripheral blood at initial diagnosis, before any treatment.

This clonotype was observed many times. Patients were excluded for uncontrolled infection, other autoimmune disease, pregnancy or lactation. Amplification targeted TCR beta CDR3 regions from RNA transcripts. HTBI primers were the set used in a first-round RT-PCR of the TCR CDR3. TCRdb reanalysed the multiplex PCR reads using MiXCR and keeps one entry per CDR3 protein. The sample has a few hundred thousand distinct CDR3 sequences; roughly 18% are singletons. The CDR3 is 13 amino acids. Trimming stripped 6 bases from V and 4 bases from J, with 12 bases between. CDR1 and CDR2 (germline): SGHTA, FQGNSA. The genes are TRBV7-2 and TRBJ1-2, with a tentative D call TRBD1 (5 bases). This TCR was recovered from a man aged 40-50 years with Graves' hyperthyroidism. Input material: blood. The CDR3 here is CASSGAGVYGYTF. CDR3 nucleotides: TGTGCCAGCAGTGGCGCGGGGGTCTATGGCTACACCTTC.